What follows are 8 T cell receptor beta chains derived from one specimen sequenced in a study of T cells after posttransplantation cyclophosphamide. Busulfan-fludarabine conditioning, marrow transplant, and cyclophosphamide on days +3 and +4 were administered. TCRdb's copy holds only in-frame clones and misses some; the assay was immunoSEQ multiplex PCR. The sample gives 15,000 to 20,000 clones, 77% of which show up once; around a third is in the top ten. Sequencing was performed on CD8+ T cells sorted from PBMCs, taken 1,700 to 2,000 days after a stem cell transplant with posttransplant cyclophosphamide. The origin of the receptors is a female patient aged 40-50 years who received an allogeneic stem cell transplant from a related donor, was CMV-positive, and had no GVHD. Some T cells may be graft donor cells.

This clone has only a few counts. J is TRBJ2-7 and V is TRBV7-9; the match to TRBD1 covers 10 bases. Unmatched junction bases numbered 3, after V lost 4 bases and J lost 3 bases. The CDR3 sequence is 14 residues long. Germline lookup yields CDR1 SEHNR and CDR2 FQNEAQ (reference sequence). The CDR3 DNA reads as TGTGCCAGCAGCTGGAGGGACAGGGGCTACGAGCAGTACTTC. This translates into CASSWRDRGYEQYF.

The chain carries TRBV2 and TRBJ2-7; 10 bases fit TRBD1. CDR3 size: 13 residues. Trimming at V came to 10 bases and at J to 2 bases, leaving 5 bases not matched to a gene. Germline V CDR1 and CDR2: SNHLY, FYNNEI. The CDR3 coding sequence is TGTGCCACCAGGACAGGGGGAACCTACGAGCAGTACTTC. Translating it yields CATRTGGTYEQYF.

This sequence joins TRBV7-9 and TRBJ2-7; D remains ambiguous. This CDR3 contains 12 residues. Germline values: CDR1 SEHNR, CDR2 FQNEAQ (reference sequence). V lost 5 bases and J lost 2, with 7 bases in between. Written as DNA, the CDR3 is TGTGCCAGCAGCCTCCTTCCCTACGAGCAGTACTTC. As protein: CASSLLPYEQYF.

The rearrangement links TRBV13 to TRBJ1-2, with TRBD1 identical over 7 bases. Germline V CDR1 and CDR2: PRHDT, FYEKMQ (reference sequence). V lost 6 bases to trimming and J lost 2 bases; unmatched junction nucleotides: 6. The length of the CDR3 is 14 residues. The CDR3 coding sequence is TGTGCCAGCAGGACCCCGGGACAGAACTATGGCTACACCTTC. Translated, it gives CASRTPGQNYGYTF.

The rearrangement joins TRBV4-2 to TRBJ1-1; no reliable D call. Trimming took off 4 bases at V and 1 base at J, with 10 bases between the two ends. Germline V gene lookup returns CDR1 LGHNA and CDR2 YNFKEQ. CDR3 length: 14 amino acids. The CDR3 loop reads CASSPHFGNTEAFF. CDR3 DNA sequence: TGTGCCAGCAGCCCTCATTTCGGGAACACTGAAGCTTTCTTT.

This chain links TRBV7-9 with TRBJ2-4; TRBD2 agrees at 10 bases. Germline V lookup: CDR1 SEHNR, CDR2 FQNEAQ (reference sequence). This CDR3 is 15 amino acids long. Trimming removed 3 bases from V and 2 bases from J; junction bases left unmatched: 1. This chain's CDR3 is CASSFSGGTKNIQYF. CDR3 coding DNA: TGTGCCAGCAGCTTTAGCGGGGGGACCAAAAACATTCAGTACTTC.

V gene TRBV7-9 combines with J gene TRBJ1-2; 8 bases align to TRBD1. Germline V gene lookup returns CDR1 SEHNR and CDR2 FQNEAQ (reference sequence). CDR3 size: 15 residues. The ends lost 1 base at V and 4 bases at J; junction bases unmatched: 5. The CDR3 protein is CASSLESQGAYGYTF. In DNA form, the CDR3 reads TGTGCCAGCAGCTTAGAGAGCCAGGGGGCCTATGGCTACACCTTC.

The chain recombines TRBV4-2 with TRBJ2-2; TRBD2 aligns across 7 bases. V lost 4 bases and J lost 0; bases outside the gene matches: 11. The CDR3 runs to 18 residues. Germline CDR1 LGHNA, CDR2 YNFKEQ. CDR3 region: CASSPWASGESNTGELFF. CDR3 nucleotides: TGTGCCAGCAGCCCCTGGGCCAGCGGGGAGTCGAACACCGGGGAGCTGTTTTTT.